These 16 T cell receptor beta chains originate from one sample sequenced in a study of shared clonotypes between healthy human individuals. Using immunoSEQ multiplex PCR, the repertoire was profiled, and TCRdb retains in-frame clones only, with some absent. The table has about 340,000 clones, 70% to 75% seen once. Input material: memory CD4+ T cells sorted from blood. The sample's subset: CD45RA-negative fraction. Receptors originate from a man aged 25-45 years in good health.

The V call is TRBV28, the J call TRBJ2-2; 7 bases line up with TRBD1. Germline CDR1 MDHEN, CDR2 SYDVKM. Trimming at V came to 9 bases and at J to 2 bases, leaving 12 bases not matched to a gene. This CDR3 region has 16 residues. CDR3 DNA: TGTGCCAGTAAAATTACCGGGACAGACAACACCGGGGAGCTGTTTTTT. Its translation: CASKITGTDNTGELFF.

The V gene is TRBV5-1, the J gene TRBJ2-6, with D possibly matching TRBD1 (5 bases). Germline V gene sequence: CDR1 SGHRS, CDR2 YFSETQ. V lost 4 bases and J lost 4, with 9 bases in between. The CDR3 has 14 amino acids. The CDR3 DNA reads TGCGCCAGCAGCCACAGGCAAGGGGCCAACGTCCTGACTTTC. This gives the protein CASSHRQGANVLTF.

V usage is TRBV2 and J usage is TRBJ2-5, with D possibly TRBD1 on 6 matching bases. The CDR3 runs to 15 residues. Looked up from germline, CDR1 is SNHLY and CDR2 is FYNNEI. Between the trimmed V and J ends, which lost 8 bases and 3 bases, there was a span of 19 bases. The CDR3 loop is CASERQDIGKETQYF. The CDR3 nucleotides are TGTGCCAGCGAGAGACAGGATATAGGAAAAGAGACCCAGTACTTC. The entire variable domain, with the rest obtained from reference TRBV2 and TRBJ2-5, is as follows: EPEVTQTPSHQVTQMGQEVILRCVPISNHLYFYWYRQILGQKVEFLVSFYNNEISEKSEIFDDQFSVERPDGSNFTLKIRSTKLEDSAMYFCASERQDIGKETQYFGPGTRLLVL.

The gene calls are TRBV6-1 and TRBJ2-7; D is possibly TRBD1 (6 bases). Germline V gene sequence: CDR1 MNHNS, CDR2 SASEGT. The CDR3 sequence is 16 residues long. The V and J ends lost 2 bases and 0 bases respectively, with 14 bases between them. The CDR3 region has the DNA TGTGCCAGCAGTGAAAGGGGGATGGGTCTCTCCTACGAGCAGTACTTC. This encodes CASSERGMGLSYEQYF.

Notes on this clone: This same CDR3 is encoded by further DNA sequences in the sample. The V call is TRBV9, the J call TRBJ2-7; no clear D. V lost 0 bases to trimming and J lost 0 bases, with 7 bases between them. CDR1 and CDR2 from the germline V gene are SGDLS and YYNGEE. CDR3 length: 14 residues. The CDR3 sequence: CASSVASSSYEQYF. In DNA form, the CDR3 reads TGTGCCAGCAGCGTAGCTTCGAGCTCCTACGAGCAGTACTTC.

V gene TRBV28 combines with J gene TRBJ1-2; weak D call: TRBD1 (6 bases). There are 14 residues in the CDR3. Germline CDR1 and CDR2: MDHEN and SYDVKM. Trimming left V 3 bases short and J 5 bases short, with 13 bases between. CDR3 in amino acids: CASSFGGQDYGYTF. The CDR3 DNA reads TGTGCCAGCAGTTTTGGGGGGCAGGATTATGGCTACACCTTC.

The chain links TRBV7-9 to TRBJ1-2, with D possibly matching TRBD1 (6 bases). This CDR3 has 14 amino acids. Trimming left V 5 bases short and J 3 bases short, with 13 bases between. CDR1 and CDR2 from the germline V gene are SEHNR and FQNEAQ (reference sequence). DNA of the CDR3: TGTGCCAGCAGCGGGGACACCTATTACTATGGCTACACCTTC. It is translated as CASSGDTYYYGYTF.

The chain recombines TRBV12-5 with TRBJ2-5, with 10 bases aligning to TRBD2. There are 15 residues in the CDR3. V lost 1 base, J lost 4 bases, and 3 bases stayed unmatched. Germline CDR1 and CDR2: LGHNT and FRNRAP. CDR3 DNA sequence: TGTGCTAGTGGTTTGGGTAGCGGGAGGCGAGAGACCCAGTACTTC. It yields the protein CASGLGSGRRETQYF.

This clone was recorded once. The CDR3 loop is CASSYAGTSGTNEQFF. The CDR3 nucleotides read TGTGCCAGCAGCTACGCCGGGACTAGCGGGACGAATGAGCAGTTCTTC. This chain uses TRBV7-2 with TRBJ2-1; 13 bases are a match to TRBD2. Germline V gene data show CDR1 as SGHTA and CDR2 as FQGNSA. This CDR3 is built from 16 residues. Trimming took 4 bases from V and 7 from J; bases not matched to a gene: 7.

This chain links TRBV7-2 with TRBJ2-7; TRBD2 agrees at 8 bases. The CDR3 length is 17 residues. The germline V gene encodes CDR1 SGHTA and CDR2 FQGNSA. The junction had 17 bases not matched to a gene; V was cut back by 5 bases and J by 5 bases. The CDR3 nucleotides are TGTGCCAGCAGCCATTCGGGACTAGTGTGGCGGGGGGACGAGCAGTACTTC. Translating it yields CASSHSGLVWRGDEQYF.

This clone showed up many times. The V and J genes are TRBV5-4 and TRBJ2-3; possibly TRBD2 for D (5 bases). CDR3 length: 15 residues. Germline V CDR1 and CDR2: SGHNT, YYREEE (reference sequence). Trimming cost V 4 bases and J 2 bases, with 14 bases left between them. CDR3 loop: CASSPRADITDTQYF. The CDR3 region has the DNA TGTGCCAGCAGCCCACGAGCGGATATCACAGATACGCAGTATTTT.

This chain connects TRBV9 to TRBJ1-4; unclear D gene. V was pared by 0 bases and J by 8 bases, with 11 bases between. This CDR3 is built from 14 residues. The germline V gene encodes CDR1 SGDLS and CDR2 YYNGEE. CDR3 protein: CASSVDSFGEKLFF. The CDR3 bases are TGTGCCAGCAGCGTAGACAGTTTTGGGGAAAAACTGTTTTTT.

The chain couples TRBV15 to TRBJ2-1; 9 bases are a match to TRBD1. From germline, CDR1 is LNHNV and CDR2 YYDKDF (reference sequence). There are 17 residues in the CDR3. Germline trimming cut 3 bases from V and 8 bases from J; bases unmatched to any gene: 14. The CDR3 bases are TGTGCCACCAGCAGGGGACCAGGACAGGGGAGATCCCATGAGCAGTTCTTC. Translation: CATSRGPGQGRSHEQFF.

The chain carries TRBV5-4 and TRBJ2-1; 8 bases match TRBD2. Unmatched junction bases numbered 10, after V lost 2 bases and J lost 3 bases. The germline V gene encodes CDR1 SGHNT and CDR2 YYREEE (reference sequence). This CDR3 has 17 residues. CDR3 bases: TGTGCCAGCAGCTTCGCGCTAGCGGGCGAAATCTACAATGAGCAGTTCTTC. This encodes CASSFALAGEIYNEQFF.

This chain links TRBV6-1 with TRBJ2-7; perhaps D is TRBD1 or TRBD2 (6 bases each). Trimming shortened V by 5 bases and J by 1 base, and 12 bases separated the two germline ends. This CDR3 has 14 amino acids. Germline V gene sequence: CDR1 MNHNS, CDR2 SASEGT. CDR3 sequence reads: CASSRQGGSYEQYF. The CDR3 DNA reads as TGTGCCAGCAGTCGTCAAGGGGGGTCCTACGAGCAGTACTTC.

The chain couples TRBV7-6 to TRBJ2-5, with D possibly matching TRBD2 (5 bases). Looked up from germline, CDR1 is SGHVS and CDR2 is FNYEAQ. V was shortened by 5 bases and J by 5 bases, with 18 bases between the two germline ends. This CDR3 is 15 amino acids long. The CDR3 loop is CASSQNGEPQETQYF. Written as DNA, the CDR3 is TGTGCCAGCAGCCAGAATGGGGAGCCGCAGGAGACCCAGTACTTC.